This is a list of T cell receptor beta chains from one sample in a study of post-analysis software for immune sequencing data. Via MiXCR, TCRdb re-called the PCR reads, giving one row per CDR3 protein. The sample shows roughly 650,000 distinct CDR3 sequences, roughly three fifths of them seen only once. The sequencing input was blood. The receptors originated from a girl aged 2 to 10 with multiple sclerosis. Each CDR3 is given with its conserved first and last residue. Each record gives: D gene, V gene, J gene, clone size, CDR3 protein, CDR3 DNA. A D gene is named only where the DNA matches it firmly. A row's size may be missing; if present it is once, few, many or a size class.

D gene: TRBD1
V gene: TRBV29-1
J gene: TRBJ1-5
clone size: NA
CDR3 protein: CSVTGRRGQPQHF
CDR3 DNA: TGCAGCGTGACAGGGAGGAGGGGTCAGCCCCAGCATTTT

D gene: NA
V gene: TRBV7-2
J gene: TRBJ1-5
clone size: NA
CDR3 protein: CASSWGAGQPQHF
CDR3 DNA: TGTGCCAGCAGCTGGGGGGCGGGTCAGCCCCAGCATTTT

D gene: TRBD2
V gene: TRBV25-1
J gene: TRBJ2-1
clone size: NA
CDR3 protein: CASKSGAASYNEQFF
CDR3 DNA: TGTGCCAGCAAAAGCGGGGCCGCCTCCTACAATGAGCAGTTCTTC

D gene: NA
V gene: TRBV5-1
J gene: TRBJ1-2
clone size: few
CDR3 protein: CASSLGDPRDGYTF
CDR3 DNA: TGCGCCAGCAGCTTGGGGGACCCTCGGGATGGCTACACCTTC

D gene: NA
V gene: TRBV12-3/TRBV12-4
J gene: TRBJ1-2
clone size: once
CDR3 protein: CASSSLSYGYTF
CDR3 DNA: TGTGCCAGCAGTTCCCTTAGTTATGGCTACACCTTC

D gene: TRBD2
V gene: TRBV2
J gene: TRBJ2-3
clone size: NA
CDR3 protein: CARSGTPGTDTQYF
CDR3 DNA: TGTGCCAGGAGCGGGACCCCCGGCACAGATACGCAGTATTTT

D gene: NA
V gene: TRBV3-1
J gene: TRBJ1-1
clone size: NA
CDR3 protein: CASSQVEGTEAFF
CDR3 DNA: TGTGCCAGCAGCCAAGTAGAAGGAACTGAAGCTTTCTTT

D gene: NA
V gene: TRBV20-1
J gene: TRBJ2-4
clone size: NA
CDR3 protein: CSARPWGAHDSGSKNIQYF
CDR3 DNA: TGCAGTGCTAGGCCCTGGGGAGCGCACGATAGTGGGTCCAAAAACATTCAGTACTTC

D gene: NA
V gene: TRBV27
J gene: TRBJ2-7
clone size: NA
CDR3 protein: CASSSWDRSSYEQYF
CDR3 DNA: TGTGCCAGCAGCTCCTGGGACCGGAGCTCCTACGAGCAGTACTTC

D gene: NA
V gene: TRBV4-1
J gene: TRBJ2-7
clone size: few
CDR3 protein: CASSQDPGAGEQYF
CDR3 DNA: TGCGCCAGCAGCCAAGATCCGGGGGCGGGCGAGCAGTACTTC

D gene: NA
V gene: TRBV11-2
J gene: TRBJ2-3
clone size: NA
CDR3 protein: CASSLVGPGVTQYF
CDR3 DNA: TGTGCCAGCAGCTTAGTCGGGCCCGGGGTTACGCAGTATTTT

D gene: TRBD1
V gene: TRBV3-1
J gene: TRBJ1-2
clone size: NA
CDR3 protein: CASSQWTGTDGYTF
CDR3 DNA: TGTGCCAGCAGCCAATGGACAGGCACGGATGGCTACACCTTC

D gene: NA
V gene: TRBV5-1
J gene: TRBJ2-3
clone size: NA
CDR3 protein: CASSPGGYTDTQYF
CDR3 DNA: TGCGCCAGCAGCCCCGGGGGCTACACAGATACGCAGTATTTT

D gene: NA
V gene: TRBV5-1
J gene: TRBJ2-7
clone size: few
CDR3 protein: CAKAESSCRCSYEQYF
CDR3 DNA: TGCGCCAAAGCGGAGTCTAGCTGTCGATGCTCCTACGAGCAGTACTTC

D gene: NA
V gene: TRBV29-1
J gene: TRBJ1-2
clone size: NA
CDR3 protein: CSVEEPTVSGGYTF
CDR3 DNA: TGCAGCGTTGAAGAACCCACTGTTTCGGGAGGCTACACCTTC

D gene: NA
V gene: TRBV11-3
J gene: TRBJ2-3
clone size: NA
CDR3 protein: CAGSLGLSFTGPRSDTQYF
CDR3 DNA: TGTGCCGGCAGCTTAGGGTTAAGTTTCACGGGACCTCGGTCAGATACGCAGTATTTT

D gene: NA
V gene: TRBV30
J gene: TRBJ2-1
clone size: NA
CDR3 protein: CAWSPPGPRNEQFF
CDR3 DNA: TGTGCCTGGAGTCCGCCAGGGCCTAGGAATGAGCAGTTCTTC

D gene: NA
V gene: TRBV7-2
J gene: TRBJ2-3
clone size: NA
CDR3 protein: CASSLVRGDTQYF
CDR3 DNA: TGTGCCAGCAGCTTAGTCCGGGGGGATACGCAGTATTTT

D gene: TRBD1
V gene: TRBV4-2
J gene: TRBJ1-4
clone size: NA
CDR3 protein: CASTPGQGASVNEKLFF
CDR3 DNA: TGTGCCAGCACCCCCGGACAGGGGGCGTCGGTAAATGAAAAACTGTTTTTT

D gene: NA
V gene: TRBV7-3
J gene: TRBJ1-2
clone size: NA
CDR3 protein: CASSLTGSGTQGGYTF
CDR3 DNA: TGTGCCAGCAGCTTAACCGGCAGCGGGACCCAAGGCGGCTACACCTTC

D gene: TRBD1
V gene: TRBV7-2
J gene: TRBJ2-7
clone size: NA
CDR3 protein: CASSLQTGGLFEQYF
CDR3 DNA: TGTGCCAGCAGCCTCCAGACAGGGGGTCTGTTCGAGCAGTACTTC

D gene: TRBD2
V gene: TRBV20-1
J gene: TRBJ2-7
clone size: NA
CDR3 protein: CSASPPSGNYEQYF
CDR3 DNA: TGCAGTGCTAGCCCGCCTAGCGGAAACTACGAGCAGTACTTC

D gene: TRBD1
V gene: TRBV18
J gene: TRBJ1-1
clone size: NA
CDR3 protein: CASSPSEGQAYTEAFF
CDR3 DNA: TGTGCCAGCTCACCATCGGAGGGACAGGCTTACACTGAAGCTTTCTTT

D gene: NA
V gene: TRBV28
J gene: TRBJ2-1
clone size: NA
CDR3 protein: CASNPGRSNEQFF
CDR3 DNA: TGTGCCAGCAACCCGGGACGTAGCAATGAGCAGTTCTTC

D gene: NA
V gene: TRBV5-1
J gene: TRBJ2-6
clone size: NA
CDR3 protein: CASSPVLSGANVLTF
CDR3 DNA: TGCGCCAGCAGCCCAGTCCTTTCCGGGGCCAACGTCCTGACTTTC

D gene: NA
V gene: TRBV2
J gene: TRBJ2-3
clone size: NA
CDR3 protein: CASRRRETTDTQYF
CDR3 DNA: TGTGCCAGCAGGCGTCGGGAAACCACAGATACGCAGTATTTT

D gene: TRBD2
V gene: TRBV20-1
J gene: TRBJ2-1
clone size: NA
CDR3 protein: CSARGIAGAPVRNEQFF
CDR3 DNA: TGCAGTGCTAGAGGAATAGCGGGGGCCCCGGTTAGGAATGAGCAGTTCTTC

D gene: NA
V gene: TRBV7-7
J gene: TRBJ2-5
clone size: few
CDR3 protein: CASSLNRGTQETQYF
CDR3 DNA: TGTGCTAGCAGTCTTAACCGTGGGACCCAAGAGACCCAGTACTTC

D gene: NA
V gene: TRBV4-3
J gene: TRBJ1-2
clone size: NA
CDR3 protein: CASSQDRRMIRDGYTF
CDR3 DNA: TGCGCCAGCAGCCAAGACCGAAGAATGATCAGGGACGGCTACACCTTC

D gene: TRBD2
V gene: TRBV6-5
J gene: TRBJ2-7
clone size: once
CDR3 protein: CTSSRRLAENEQYF
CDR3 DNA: TGTACCAGCAGCCGACGACTAGCGGAGAACGAGCAGTACTTC

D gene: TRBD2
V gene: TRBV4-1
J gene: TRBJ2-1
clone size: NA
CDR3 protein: CASSQVEAGGPIEQFF
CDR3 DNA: TGCGCCAGCAGCCAAGTGGAAGCGGGAGGGCCCATCGAGCAGTTCTTC

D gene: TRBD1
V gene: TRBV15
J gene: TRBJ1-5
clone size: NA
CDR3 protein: CATSSKTGIRNQPQHF
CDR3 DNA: TGTGCCACCAGCAGCAAGACAGGGATTCGCAATCAGCCCCAGCATTTT

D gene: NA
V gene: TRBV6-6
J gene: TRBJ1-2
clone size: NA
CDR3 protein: CASSYDRDAYGYTF
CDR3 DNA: TGTGCCAGCAGTTACGACCGGGACGCCTATGGCTACACCTTC

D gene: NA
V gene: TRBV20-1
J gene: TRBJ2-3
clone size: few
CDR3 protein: CSARIPSTDTQYF
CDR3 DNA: TGCAGTGCTAGAATCCCTAGCACAGATACGCAGTATTTT

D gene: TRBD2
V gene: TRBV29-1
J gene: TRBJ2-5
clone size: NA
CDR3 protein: CSVGTHGSGGEETQYF
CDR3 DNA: TGCAGCGTTGGGACCCACGGTAGCGGGGGGGAAGAGACCCAGTACTTC

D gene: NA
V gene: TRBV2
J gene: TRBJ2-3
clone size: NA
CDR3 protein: CASSVESQGTDTQYF
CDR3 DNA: TGTGCCAGCAGTGTCGAATCGCAAGGCACAGATACGCAGTATTTT

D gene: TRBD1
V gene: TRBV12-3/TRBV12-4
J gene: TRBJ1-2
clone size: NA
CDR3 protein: CASSEGDREVYTF
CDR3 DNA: TGTGCCAGCAGTGAGGGGGACAGGGAAGTATACACCTTC

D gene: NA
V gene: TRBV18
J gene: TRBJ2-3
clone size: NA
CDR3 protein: CASSPGASTRTDTQYF
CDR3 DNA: TGTGCCAGCTCACCAGGCGCGAGCACCCGCACAGATACGCAGTATTTT

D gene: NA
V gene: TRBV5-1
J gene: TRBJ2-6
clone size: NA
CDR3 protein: CATTPSAGIGAGANVLTF
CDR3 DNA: TGCGCCACCACCCCAAGTGCGGGGATTGGTGCTGGGGCCAACGTCCTGACTTTC

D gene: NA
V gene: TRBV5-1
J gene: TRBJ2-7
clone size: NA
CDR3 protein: CASSRTTLDEQYF
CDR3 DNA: TGCGCCAGCAGCCGGACTACCCTTGACGAGCAGTACTTC

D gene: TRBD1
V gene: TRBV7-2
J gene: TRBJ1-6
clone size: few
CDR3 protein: CASSGGGLFNSPLHF
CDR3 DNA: TGTGCCAGCAGCGGAGGGGGCCTGTTTAATTCACCCCTCCACTTT

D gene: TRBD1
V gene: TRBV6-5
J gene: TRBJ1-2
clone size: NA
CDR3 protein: CASSLKGAGYTF
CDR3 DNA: TGTGCCAGCAGTTTAAAGGGGGCTGGCTACACCTTC

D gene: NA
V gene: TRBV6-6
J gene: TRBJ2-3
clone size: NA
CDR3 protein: CASSPYGGFTDTQYF
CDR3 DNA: TGTGCCAGCAGTCCCTACGGGGGCTTCACAGATACGCAGTATTTT

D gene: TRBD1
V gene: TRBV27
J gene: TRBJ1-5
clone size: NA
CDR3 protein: CASSLYTGGDQPQHF
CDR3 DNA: TGTGCCAGCAGTTTGTACACAGGGGGCGATCAGCCCCAGCATTTT

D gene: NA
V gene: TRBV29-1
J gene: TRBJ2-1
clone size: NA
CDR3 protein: CSVTRYNEQFF
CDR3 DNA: TGCAGCGTTACCAGATACAATGAGCAGTTCTTC

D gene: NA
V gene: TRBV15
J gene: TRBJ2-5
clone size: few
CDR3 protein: CATSRVQRGETQYF
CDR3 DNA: TGTGCCACCAGCAGAGTCCAGAGGGGAGAGACCCAGTACTTC

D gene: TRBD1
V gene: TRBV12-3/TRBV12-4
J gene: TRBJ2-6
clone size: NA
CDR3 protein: CASSLDRTAGANVLTF
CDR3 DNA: TGTGCCAGCAGTCTGGACAGGACTGCTGGGGCCAACGTCCTGACTTTC

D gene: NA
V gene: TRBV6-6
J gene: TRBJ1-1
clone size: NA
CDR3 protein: CASSPPGVNTEAFF
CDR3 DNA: TGTGCCAGCAGCCCACCAGGAGTTAACACTGAAGCTTTCTTT

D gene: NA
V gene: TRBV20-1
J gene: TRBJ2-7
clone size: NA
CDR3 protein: CSAVRAEGYEQYF
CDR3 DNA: TGCAGTGCCGTCCGGGCGGAGGGTTACGAGCAGTACTTC

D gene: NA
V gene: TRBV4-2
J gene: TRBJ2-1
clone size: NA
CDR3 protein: CASSQDKKGDEEFF
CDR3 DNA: TGTGCCAGCAGCCAAGACAAAAAAGGCGATGAGGAGTTCTTC

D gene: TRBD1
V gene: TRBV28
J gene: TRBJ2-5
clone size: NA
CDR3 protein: CASTTGGLAAETQYF
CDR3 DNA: TGTGCCAGCACCACAGGGGGGCTCGCAGCGGAGACCCAGTACTTC

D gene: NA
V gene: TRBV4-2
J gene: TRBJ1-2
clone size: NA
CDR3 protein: CASSQEGAQGYGYTF
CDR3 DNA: TGTGCCAGCAGCCAAGAGGGGGCTCAGGGCTACGGCTACACCTTC

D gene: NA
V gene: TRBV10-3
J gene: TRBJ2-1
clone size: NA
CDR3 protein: CAISEYAQNEQFF
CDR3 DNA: TGTGCCATCAGTGAGTATGCGCAGAATGAGCAGTTCTTC

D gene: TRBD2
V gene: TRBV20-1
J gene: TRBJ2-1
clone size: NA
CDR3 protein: CSARAGTRLNEQFF
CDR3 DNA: TGCAGTGCTAGAGCCGGGACTAGGCTAAATGAGCAGTTCTTC

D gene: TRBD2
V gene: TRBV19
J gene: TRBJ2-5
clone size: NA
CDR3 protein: CASSSTRAGDQETQYF
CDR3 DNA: TGTGCCAGTAGTTCCACCAGAGCGGGGGACCAAGAGACCCAGTACTTC

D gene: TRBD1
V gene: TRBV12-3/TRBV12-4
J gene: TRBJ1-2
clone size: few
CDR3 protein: CASSLGTGSLYGYTF
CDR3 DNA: TGTGCCAGCAGTTTAGGGACAGGCAGTCTCTATGGCTACACCTTC

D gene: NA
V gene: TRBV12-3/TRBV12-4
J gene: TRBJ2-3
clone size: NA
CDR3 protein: CASSLAGESTTQYF
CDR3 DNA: TGTGCCAGCAGTTTGGCCGGGGAGAGTACTACGCAGTATTTT

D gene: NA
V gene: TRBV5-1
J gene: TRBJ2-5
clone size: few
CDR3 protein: CASVLGQGSGETQYF
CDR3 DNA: TGCGCCAGCGTTCTGGGCCAGGGGAGCGGGGAGACCCAGTACTTC

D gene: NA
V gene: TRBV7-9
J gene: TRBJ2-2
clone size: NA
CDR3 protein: CASTLGDTGELFF
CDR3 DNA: TGTGCCAGCACCCTGGGGGACACCGGGGAGCTGTTTTTT

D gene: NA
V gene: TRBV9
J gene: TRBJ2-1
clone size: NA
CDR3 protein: CASSVGIGSYNEQFF
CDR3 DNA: TGTGCCAGCAGCGTAGGCATCGGCTCCTACAATGAGCAGTTCTTC